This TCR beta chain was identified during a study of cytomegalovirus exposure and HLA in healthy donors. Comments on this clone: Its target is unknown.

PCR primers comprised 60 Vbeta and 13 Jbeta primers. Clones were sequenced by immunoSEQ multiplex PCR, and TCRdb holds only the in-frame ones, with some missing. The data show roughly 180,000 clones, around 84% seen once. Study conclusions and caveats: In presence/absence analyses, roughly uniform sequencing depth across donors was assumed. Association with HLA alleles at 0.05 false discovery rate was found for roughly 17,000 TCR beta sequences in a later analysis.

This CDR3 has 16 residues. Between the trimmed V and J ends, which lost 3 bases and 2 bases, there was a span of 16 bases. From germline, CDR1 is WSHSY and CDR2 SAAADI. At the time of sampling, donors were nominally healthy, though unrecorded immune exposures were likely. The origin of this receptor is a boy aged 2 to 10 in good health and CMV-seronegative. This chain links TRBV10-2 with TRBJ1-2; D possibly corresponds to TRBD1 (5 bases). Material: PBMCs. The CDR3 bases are TGCGCCAGCAGTGATCTTGAACCGACAGACAACTATGGCTACACCTTC. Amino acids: CASSDLEPTDNYGYTF.